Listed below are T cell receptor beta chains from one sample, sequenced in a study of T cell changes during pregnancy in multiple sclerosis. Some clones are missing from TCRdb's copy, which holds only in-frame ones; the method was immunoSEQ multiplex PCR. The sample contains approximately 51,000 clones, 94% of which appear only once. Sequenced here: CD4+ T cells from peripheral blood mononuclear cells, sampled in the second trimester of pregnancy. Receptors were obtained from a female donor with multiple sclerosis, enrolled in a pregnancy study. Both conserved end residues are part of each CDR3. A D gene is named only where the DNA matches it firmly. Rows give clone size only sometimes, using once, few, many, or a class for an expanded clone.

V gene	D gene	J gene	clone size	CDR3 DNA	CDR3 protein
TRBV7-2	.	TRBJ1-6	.	TGTGCCAGCAGCAGACAGCGGGTCGCCTCACCCCTCCACTTT	CASSRQRVASPLHF
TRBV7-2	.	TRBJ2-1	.	TGTGCCAGCAGCTTAGCGCGGCCCAATGAGCAGTTCTTC	CASSLARPNEQFF
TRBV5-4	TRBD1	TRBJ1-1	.	TGTGCCAGCAGCCTCGGACAGGGCGTCACTGAAGCTTTCTTT	CASSLGQGVTEAFF
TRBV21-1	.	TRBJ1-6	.	TGTGCCAGCAGCAAAGGGGATAGGCAGGGGTCCCATAGGAGCTCCTATAATTCACCCCTCCACTTT	CASSKGDRQGSHRSSYNSPLHF
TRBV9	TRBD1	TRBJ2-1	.	TGTGCCAGCAGCGCCGGGACAGCTAATGAGCAGTTCTTC	CASSAGTANEQFF
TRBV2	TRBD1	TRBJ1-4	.	TGTGCCAGCAGCCCCAGGACAGGGGGTGGGGAAAAACTGTTTTTT	CASSPRTGGGEKLFF
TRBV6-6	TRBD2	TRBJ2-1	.	TGTGCCAGCAGTTTGGCTAGCGGGGGGGCCGGTGAGCAGTTCTTC	CASSLASGGAGEQFF
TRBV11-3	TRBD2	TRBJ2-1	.	TGTGCCAGCAGCTTTAGCGGGGGGATAAACAATGAGCAGTTCTTC	CASSFSGGINNEQFF
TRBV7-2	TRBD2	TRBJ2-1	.	TGTGCCAGCAGCTTAATCACTAGCGGGCGTAATGAGCAGTTCTTC	CASSLITSGRNEQFF
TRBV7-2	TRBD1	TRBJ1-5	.	TGTGCCAGCAGCGCAACAGGGGGAAATCAGCCCCAGCATTTT	CASSATGGNQPQHF
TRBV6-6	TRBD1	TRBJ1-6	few	TGTGCCAGCAGTTTGGGGACAGGGGGGAATTCACCCCTCCACTTT	CASSLGTGGNSPLHF
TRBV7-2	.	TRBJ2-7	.	TGTGCCAGCAGCTTAGGTGGTAGCCAGGGCTACGAGCAGTACTTC	CASSLGGSQGYEQYF
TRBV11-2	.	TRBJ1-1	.	TGTGCCAGCAGCTTAGTCCCAGGGTCTAGTACTGAAGCTTTCTTT	CASSLVPGSSTEAFF
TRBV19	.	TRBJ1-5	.	TGTGCCAGTAACCGACCGGGGGGGACCTCACAGCCCCAGCATTTT	CASNRPGGTSQPQHF
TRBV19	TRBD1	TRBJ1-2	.	TGTGCCAGTAGTCCGAGGGGGACAGGGAACATCGGCAACTATGGCTACACCTTC	CASSPRGTGNIGNYGYTF
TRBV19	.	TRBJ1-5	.	TGTGCCAGTAGTATCAGAGCAGGCGGGAGCAATCAGCCCCAGCATTTT	CASSIRAGGSNQPQHF
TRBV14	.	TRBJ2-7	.	TGTGCCAGCAGCCTGGGAGGGGGGGCTGGCGAGCAGTACTTC	CASSLGGGAGEQYF
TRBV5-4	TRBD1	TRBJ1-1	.	TGTGCCAGCAGCCACATACAGGGGACGGTCACTGAAGCTTTCTTT	CASSHIQGTVTEAFF
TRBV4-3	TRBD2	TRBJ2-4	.	TGCGCCAGCAGCCACTCCGCCGATCAAACCGGGGGGGGAGGTTGGGACATTCAGTACTTC	CASSHSADQTGGGGWDIQYF
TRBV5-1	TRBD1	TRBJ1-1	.	TGCGCCAGCAGCTCCATAAACAGGGGGCTAAACACTGAAGCTTTCTTT	CASSSINRGLNTEAFF
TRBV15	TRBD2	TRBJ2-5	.	TGTGCCACCAGCAGAGATCGGTGGACTAGCGGCCAAGAGACCCAGTACTTC	CATSRDRWTSGQETQYF
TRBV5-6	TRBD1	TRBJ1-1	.	TGTGCCAGCAGCTTTCCGGGACAGGGGGCGACTGAAGCTTTCTTT	CASSFPGQGATEAFF
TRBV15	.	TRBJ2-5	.	TGTGCCACCAGCAGAAACAGGGAGGAGACCCAGTACTTC	CATSRNREETQYF
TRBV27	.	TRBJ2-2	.	TGTGCCAGCAGACAACTCAAAGGGGACACCGGGGAGCTGTTTTTT	CASRQLKGDTGELFF
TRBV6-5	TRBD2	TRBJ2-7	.	TGTGCCAGCAGGATAGCGGGGGGGTTATCCTACGAGCAGTACTTC	CASRIAGGLSYEQYF
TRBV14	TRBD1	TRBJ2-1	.	TGTGCCAGCAGCCAATCGACAGGGGGCGTTGAGCAGTTCTTC	CASSQSTGGVEQFF
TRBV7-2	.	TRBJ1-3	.	TGTGCCAGCAGCCTATACGGGGGGGGACGCTTCACTGGAAACACCATATATTTT	CASSLYGGGRFTGNTIYF
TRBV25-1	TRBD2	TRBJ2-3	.	TGTGCCAGCAGTGAATCGGCGGGGGGATATACAGATACGCAGTATTTT	CASSESAGGYTDTQYF
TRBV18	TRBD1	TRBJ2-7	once	TGTGCCAGCTCCCTGCCACAGGGGCTTTGGTACGAGCAGTACTTC	CASSLPQGLWYEQYF
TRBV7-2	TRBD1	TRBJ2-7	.	TGTGCCAGCAGCTCGCAGGGGGCAGACGAGCAGTACTTC	CASSSQGADEQYF
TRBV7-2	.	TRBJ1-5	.	TGTGCCAGCAGCCTTGGTAGGAGTCAGCCCCAGCATTTT	CASSLGRSQPQHF
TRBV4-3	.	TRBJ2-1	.	TGCGCCAGCAGCCAAGGGCGCCTAGCGATGGGCAATGAGCAGTTCTTC	CASSQGRLAMGNEQFF
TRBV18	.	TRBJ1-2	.	TGTGCCAGCTCACCAGGGACAACCAACTATGGCTACACCTTC	CASSPGTTNYGYTF
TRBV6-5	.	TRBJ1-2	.	TGTGCCAGCAGTTACAGGGGGGGCGGGGGCTATGGCTACACCTTC	CASSYRGGGGYGYTF
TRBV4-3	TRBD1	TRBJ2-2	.	TGCGCCAGCAGCCAATTGACAGGGATAGTAGCCGGGGAGCTGTTTTTT	CASSQLTGIVAGELFF
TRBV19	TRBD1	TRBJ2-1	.	TGTGCCAGTAAATCCGGACAGGGGGCGACCAATGAGCAGTTCTTC	CASKSGQGATNEQFF
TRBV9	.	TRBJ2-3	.	TGTGCCAGCAGCGTACAGCGTCAGTTCACAGATACGCAGTATTTT	CASSVQRQFTDTQYF
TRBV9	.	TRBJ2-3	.	TGTGCCAGCAGCGTAGAACCTGGCCCGGATACGCAGTATTTT	CASSVEPGPDTQYF
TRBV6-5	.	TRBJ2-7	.	TGTGCCAGCAGTTCCTTCGGGACATATTCCTACGAGCAGTACTTC	CASSSFGTYSYEQYF
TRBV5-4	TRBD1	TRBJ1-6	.	TGTGCCAGCAGCCCGCGGACAGGGGGCTATTCACCCCTCCACTTT	CASSPRTGGYSPLHF
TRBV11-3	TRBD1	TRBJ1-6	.	TGTGCCAGCAGCTTAGGGGGACAGTCGAGCTCCTATAATTCACCCCTCCACTTT	CASSLGGQSSSYNSPLHF
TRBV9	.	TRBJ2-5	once	TGTGCCAGCAGCCCTAGCCCCTATGAAGAGACCCAGTACTTC	CASSPSPYEETQYF
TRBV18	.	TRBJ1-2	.	TGTGCCAGCTCACCCTCCGGGGGACTCCTATATGGCTACACCTTC	CASSPSGGLLYGYTF
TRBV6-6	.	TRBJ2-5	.	TGTGCCAGCAGTTACTCCCGCGGCGGAGGGACCCAGTACTTC	CASSYSRGGGTQYF